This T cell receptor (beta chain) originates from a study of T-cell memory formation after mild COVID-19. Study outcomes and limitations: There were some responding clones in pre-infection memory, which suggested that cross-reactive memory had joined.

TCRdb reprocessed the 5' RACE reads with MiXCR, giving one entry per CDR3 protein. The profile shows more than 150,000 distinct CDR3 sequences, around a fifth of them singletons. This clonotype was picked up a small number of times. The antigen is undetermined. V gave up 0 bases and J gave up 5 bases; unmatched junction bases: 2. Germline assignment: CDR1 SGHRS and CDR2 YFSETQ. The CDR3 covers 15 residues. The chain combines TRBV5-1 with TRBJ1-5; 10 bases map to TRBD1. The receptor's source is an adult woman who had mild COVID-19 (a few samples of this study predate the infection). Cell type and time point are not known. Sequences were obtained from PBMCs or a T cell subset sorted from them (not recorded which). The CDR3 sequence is CASSLGTGGDQPQHF. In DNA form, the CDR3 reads TGCGCCAGCAGCTTGGGGACAGGGGGGGATCAGCCCCAGCATTTT.